This passage covers 14 T cell receptor beta chains from one sample sequenced in a study of human T cells and chemical hapten exposure. Stated time point: patch test 3, about 24 weeks after DPC sensitization. Sample treatment: therapeutic diphenylcyclopropenone sensitization with weekly scalp DPC. TCRdb re-called the RACE reads through MiXCR, storing one row per CDR3 protein. The data hold some 110,000 distinct CDR3 sequences, with about 10% observed a single time. The sequences come from whole blood, collected in connection with sensitization to the hapten diphenylcyclopropenone (DPC). These receptors originate from a woman in her fifties or sixties with alopecia areata. Some clones in this sample may be carry-over from other donors' samples.

The chain uses TRBV4-2 and TRBJ2-5, with D possibly being TRBD1 or TRBD2 (5 bases each). Trimming shortened V by 0 bases and J by 5 bases, and 13 bases separated the two germline ends. The CDR3 contains 15 residues. Germline loops: CDR1 LGHNA, CDR2 YNFKEQ. CDR3 amino acids: CASSQERGWGETQYF. The CDR3 nucleotides read TGTGCCAGCAGCCAAGAGAGGGGATGGGGCGAGACCCAGTACTTC.

This clonotype was seen many times. The J gene is TRBJ2-1, the V gene TRBV27; the match to TRBD2 covers 7 bases. Germline V gives CDR1 MNHEY, CDR2 SMNVEV (reference sequence). The ends lost 5 bases at V and 8 bases at J; junction bases unmatched: 9. The CDR3 covers 14 residues. CDR3 residues: CASSLMGGTHEQFF. CDR3 DNA: TGTGCCAGCAGTCTCATGGGAGGGACCCATGAGCAGTTCTTC.

The chain is built from TRBV4-1 and TRBJ1-5; no clear D. The ends were cut back, 1 base at V and 5 bases at J, with 6 bases in the middle. The CDR3 runs 13 residues. The germline gives CDR1 MGHRA, CDR2 YSYEKL. The CDR3 spells CASSQGRDQPQHF. In nucleotides, the CDR3 is TGCGCCAGCAGCCAAGGAAGGGATCAGCCCCAGCATTTT.

This clonotype was picked up many times. J is TRBJ2-5 and V is TRBV29-1, with D uncertain. From germline, CDR1 is SQVTM and CDR2 ANQGSEA. The CDR3 consists of 10 residues. The V end lost 5 bases, the J end lost 5 bases, and 6 bases lay between the germline ends. The CDR3 spells CSVTSETQYF. CDR3 DNA: TGCAGCGTTACTTCCGAGACCCAGTACTTC.

This clonotype was seen only a few times. The V gene is TRBV11-2, the J gene TRBJ2-3; the D gene is possibly TRBD1 (6 bases). Germline values: CDR1 SGHAT, CDR2 FQNNGV. V gave up 2 bases and J gave up 4 bases, with 10 bases separating them. This CDR3 contains 14 residues. CDR3 amino acids: CASSLYRDPDTQYF. In DNA, the CDR3 is TGTGCCAGCAGCTTATACAGGGACCCAGATACGCAGTATTTT.

V gene TRBV9 combines with J gene TRBJ2-3; D is uncertain. The germline gives CDR1 SGDLS, CDR2 YYNGEE. This CDR3 has 15 residues. V lost 4 bases and J lost 0, with 12 bases in between. The chain's CDR3 is CASSLDSASTDTQYF. The CDR3, as DNA: TGTGCCAGCAGCCTAGACTCGGCTAGCACAGATACGCAGTATTTT.

This chain's CDR3 is CASNDPRSSYNEQFF. The CDR3 DNA reads as TGTGCCAGCAATGACCCGAGAAGCTCCTACAATGAGCAGTTCTTC. The chain carries TRBV6-2 or TRBV6-3 and TRBJ2-1; D gene unclear. CDR3 length: 15 residues. Germline assignment: CDR1 MNHEY and CDR2 SVGEGT. V was trimmed by 7 bases and J by 0 bases, leaving 13 bases between them.

The chain combines TRBV5-1 with TRBJ1-5, with 7 bases aligning to TRBD1. The ends lost 0 bases at V and 4 bases at J; junction bases unmatched: 4. The germline V gene has CDR1 SGHRS and CDR2 YFSETQ. The CDR3 extends over 15 amino acids. CDR3 amino acids: CASSLGGTANQPQHF. Written as DNA, the CDR3 is TGCGCCAGCAGCTTGGGAGGGACAGCAAATCAGCCCCAGCATTTT.

This clonotype has a handful of counts. The chain couples TRBV6-6 to TRBJ1-2; TRBD1 matches at 9 bases. The J segment lost 2 bases and the V segment lost 4 bases, leaving 11 bases of the junction unmatched. The germline V gene has CDR1 MNHNY and CDR2 SVGAGI (reference sequence). The length of the CDR3 is 17 residues. CDR3 protein: CASSSTLLGQGNYGYTF. For the CDR3, the DNA is TGTGCCAGCAGTTCCACTCTTCTCGGACAGGGGAACTATGGCTACACCTTC.

Many counts were recorded for this clonotype. DNA for the CDR3: TGCGCCAGCAGCTTGGGAGGCTTGGCAGATACGCAGTATTTT. Encoded protein: CASSLGGLADTQYF. The J gene is TRBJ2-3, the V gene TRBV5-1, with D unresolved. V was clipped by 0 bases and J by 4 bases, with 9 bases between them. This CDR3 spans 14 amino acids. Germline loops: CDR1 SGHRS, CDR2 YFSETQ. Drawing the rest from reference TRBV5-1 and TRBJ2-3, the complete variable domain is KAGVTQTPRYLIKTRGQQVTLSCSPISGHRSVSWYQQTPGQGLQFLFEYFSETQRNKGNFPGRFSGRQFSNSRSEMNVSTLELGDSALYLCASSLGGLADTQYFGPGTRLTVL.

This clonotype was seen a handful of times. The J gene is TRBJ2-3, the V gene TRBV14, with a possible D match to TRBD2 (5 bases). CDR3 length equals 16 residues. Looked up from germline, CDR1 is SGHDN and CDR2 is FVKESK. Deletions cut 0 bases from V and 0 bases from J, with 10 bases between. The chain's CDR3 is CASSQEAGFSTDTQYF. The CDR3 DNA reads as TGTGCCAGCAGCCAAGAGGCGGGCTTTAGCACAGATACGCAGTATTTT.

V gene TRBV12-3 or TRBV12-4 combines with J gene TRBJ2-2; 8 positions match TRBD2. The length of the CDR3 is 15 residues. J gave up 6 bases and V 1 base, and 4 bases lay outside the gene matches. The CDR3 DNA reads as TGTGCCAGCAGTTTAGGGACTAGCTGGGCCGGGGAGCTGTTTTTT. Its protein product is CASSLGTSWAGELFF.

The sample holds a few counts of this clonotype. The chain is built from TRBV2 and TRBJ1-5; D unresolved. There are 13 residues in the CDR3. V dropped 6 bases and J dropped 2 bases, with 8 bases sitting between them. CDR1 and CDR2 (germline): SNHLY, FYNNEI. CDR3 coding DNA: TGTGCCAGCAGGGAGAGTGGCAATCAGCCCCAGCATTTT. This gives the protein CASRESGNQPQHF.

The chain employs TRBV9 and TRBJ1-1, with a tentative D call TRBD1 (6 bases). Deletions cut 4 bases from V and 5 bases from J, with 15 bases between. CDR3 length: 14 amino acids. CDR1 SGDLS and CDR2 YYNGEE come from the germline V gene. CDR3 amino acids: CASSPPGGQTEAFF. The CDR3 bases are TGTGCCAGCAGCCCCCCGGGGGGCCAAACTGAAGCTTTCTTT.